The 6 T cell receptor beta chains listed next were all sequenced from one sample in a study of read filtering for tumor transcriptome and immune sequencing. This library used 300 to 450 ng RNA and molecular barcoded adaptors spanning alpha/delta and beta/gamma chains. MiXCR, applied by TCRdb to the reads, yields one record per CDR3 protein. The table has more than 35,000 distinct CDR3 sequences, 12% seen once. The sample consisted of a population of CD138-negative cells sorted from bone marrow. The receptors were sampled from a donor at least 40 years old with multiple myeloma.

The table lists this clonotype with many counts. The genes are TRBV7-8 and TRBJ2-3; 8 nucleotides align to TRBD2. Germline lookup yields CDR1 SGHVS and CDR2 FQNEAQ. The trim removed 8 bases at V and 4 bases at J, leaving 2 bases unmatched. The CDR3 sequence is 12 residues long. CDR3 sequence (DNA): TGTGCCAGCGCGGGGGGCGCAGATACGCAGTATTTT. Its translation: CASAGGADTQYF.

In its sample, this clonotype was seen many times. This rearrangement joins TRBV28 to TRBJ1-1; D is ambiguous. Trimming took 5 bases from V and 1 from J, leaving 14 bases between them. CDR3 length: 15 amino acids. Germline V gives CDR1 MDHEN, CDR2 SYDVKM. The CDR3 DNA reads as TGTGCCAGCAGTCCTCCCCCCGGAAGGAACACTGAAGCTTTCTTT. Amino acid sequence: CASSPPPGRNTEAFF.

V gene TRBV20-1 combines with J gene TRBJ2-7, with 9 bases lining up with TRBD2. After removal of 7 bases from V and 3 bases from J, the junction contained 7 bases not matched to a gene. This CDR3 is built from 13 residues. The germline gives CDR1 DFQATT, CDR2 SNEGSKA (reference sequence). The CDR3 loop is CSGISGGNYEQYF. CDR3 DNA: TGCAGTGGGATTAGCGGGGGCAACTACGAGCAGTACTTC.

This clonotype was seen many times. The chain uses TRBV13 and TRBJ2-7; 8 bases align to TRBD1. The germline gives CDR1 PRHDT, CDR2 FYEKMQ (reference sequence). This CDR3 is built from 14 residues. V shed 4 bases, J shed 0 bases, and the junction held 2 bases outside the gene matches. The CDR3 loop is CASSSQGASYEQYF. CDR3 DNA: TGTGCCAGCAGCTCGCAGGGGGCCTCCTACGAGCAGTACTTC.

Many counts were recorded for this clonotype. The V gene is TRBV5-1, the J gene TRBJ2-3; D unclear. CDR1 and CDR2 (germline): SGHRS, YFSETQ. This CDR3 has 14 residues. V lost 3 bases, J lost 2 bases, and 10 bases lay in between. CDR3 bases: TGCGCCAGCAGCTACCTAGGTCCCACAGATACGCAGTATTTT. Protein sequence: CASSYLGPTDTQYF.

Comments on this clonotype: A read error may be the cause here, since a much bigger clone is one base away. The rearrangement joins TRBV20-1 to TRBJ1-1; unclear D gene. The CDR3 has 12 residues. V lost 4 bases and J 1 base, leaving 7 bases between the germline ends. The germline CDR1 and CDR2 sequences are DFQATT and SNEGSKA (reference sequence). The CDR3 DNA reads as TGCAGTGCTACCAATTCGAACACTGAAGCTTTCTTT. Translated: CSATNSNTEAFF.